This T cell receptor (beta chain) was found in a study of OX40 agonist ivuxolimab in advanced cancers. Study overall: The study gave patients intravenous ivuxolimab at 0.01 to 10 mg/kg every 2 weeks. Eligibility rules accepted prior anti-PD-1, anti-PD-L1 or anti-CTLA-4 therapy, and 40% to 50% had some.

Broader study findings: CD8+ T cells showed, on average, more clonal expansion than CD4+ cells.

Note on this clone: What it binds is unknown.

The repertoire was sequenced with immunoSEQ multiplex PCR; TCRdb's copy has only in-frame clones and lacks some. The sample lists over 20,000 clones, roughly four fifths seen once, with more than 50% in the top ten. This CDR3 region has 14 residues. Trimming shortened V by 2 bases and J by 3 bases, and 11 bases separated the two germline ends. Germline assignment: CDR1 MDHEN and CDR2 SYDVKM. The genes are TRBV28 and TRBJ2-7; possible D gene TRBD2, 6 bases. The material sequenced was CD4+ or CD8+ T cells sorted from blood, taken in a trial of the OX40 agonist ivuxolimab. The receptor was derived from an adult with an advanced solid tumor such as melanoma, head and neck, liver or kidney cancer. CDR3 loop: CASSLRGLDYEQYF. The CDR3 DNA reads TGTGCCAGCAGTTTAAGGGGACTCGACTACGAGCAGTACTTC.